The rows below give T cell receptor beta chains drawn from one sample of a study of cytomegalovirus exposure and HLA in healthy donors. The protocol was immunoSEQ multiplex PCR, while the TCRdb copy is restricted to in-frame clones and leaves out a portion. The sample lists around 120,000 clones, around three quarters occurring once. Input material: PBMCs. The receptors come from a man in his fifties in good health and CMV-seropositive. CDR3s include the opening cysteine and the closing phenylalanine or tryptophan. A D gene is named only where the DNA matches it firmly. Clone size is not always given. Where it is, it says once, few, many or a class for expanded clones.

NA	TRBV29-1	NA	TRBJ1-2	CSVEGGTGDYGYTF	TGCAGCGTTGAAGGAGGGACGGGGGACTATGGCTACACCTTC
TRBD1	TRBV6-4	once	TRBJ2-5	CASSDVTGVGGLEETQYF	TGTGCCAGCAGTGACGTGACAGGGGTTGGGGGATTAGAAGAGACCCAGTACTTC
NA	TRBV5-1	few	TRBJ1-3	CASSLDPSRSGNTIYF	TGCGCCAGCAGCTTGGATCCGTCTCGCTCTGGAAACACCATATATTTT
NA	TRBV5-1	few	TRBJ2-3	CASSLTAAMSTDTQYF	TGCGCCAGCAGCTTGACAGCGGCAATGAGCACAGATACGCAGTATTTT
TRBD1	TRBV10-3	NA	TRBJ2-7	CAISGGLGQGANEQYF	TGTGCCATCAGTGGAGGATTGGGACAGGGGGCAAACGAGCAGTACTTC
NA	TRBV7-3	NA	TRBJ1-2	CASSPDRNYGYTF	TGTGCCAGCAGCCCGGACAGAAACTATGGCTACACCTTC
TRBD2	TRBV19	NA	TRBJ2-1	CASSIATGTSVNEQFF	TGTGCCAGTAGTATAGCGACCGGGACTAGCGTTAATGAGCAGTTCTTC
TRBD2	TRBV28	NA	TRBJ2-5	CASRAGGISEETQYF	TGTGCCAGCAGAGCGGGAGGAATATCGGAAGAGACCCAGTACTTC
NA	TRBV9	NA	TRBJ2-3	CASSSPLAGTDTQYF	TGTGCCAGCAGCTCCCCTTTGGCAGGCACAGATACGCAGTATTTT
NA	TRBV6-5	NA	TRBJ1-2	CASRVGADGYTF	TGTGCCAGCAGGGTGGGGGCCGATGGCTACACCTTC
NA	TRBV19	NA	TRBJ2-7	CASSLTWQGSYEQYF	TGTGCCAGTAGTCTTACGTGGCAGGGATCCTACGAGCAGTACTTC
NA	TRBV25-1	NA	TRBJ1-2	CASSEFRGGGDGYTF	TGTGCCAGCAGTGAATTTAGAGGCGGGGGGGACGGCTACACCTTC
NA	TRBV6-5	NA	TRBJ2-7	CASSSITLPVEQYF	TGTGCCAGCAGCTCAATTACCCTCCCGGTGGAGCAGTACTTC
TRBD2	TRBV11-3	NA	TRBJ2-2	CASSRGGPVPGELFF	TGTGCCAGCAGTCGGGGGGGGCCAGTCCCCGGGGAGCTGTTTTTT
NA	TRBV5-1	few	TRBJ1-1	CASSFADRNTEAFF	TGCGCCAGCAGCTTCGCAGACAGGAACACTGAAGCTTTCTTT
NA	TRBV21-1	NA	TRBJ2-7	CASSKALPQGGVIAGSSYEQYF	TGTGCCAGCAGCAAAGCGCTTCCCCAAGGAGGGGTCATAGCGGGCAGCTCCTACGAGCAGTACTTC
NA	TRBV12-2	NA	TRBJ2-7	CASRLKDRGLISIRSSYEQYF	TGTGCAAGTCGCTTAAAGGACAGGGGGCTAATTTCCATCAGGAGCTCCTACGAGCAGTACTTC
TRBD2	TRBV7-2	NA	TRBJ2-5	CASSSGGALGETQYF	TGTGCCAGCAGCTCCGGGGGGGCCCTTGGAGAGACCCAGTACTTC
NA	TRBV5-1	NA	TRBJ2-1	CASSLEAGQYNEQFF	TGCGCCAGCAGCTTGGAAGCGGGACAATACAATGAGCAGTTCTTC
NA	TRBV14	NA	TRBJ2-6	CASSLGPGANGLTF	TGTGCCAGCAGCCTGGGTCCTGGGGCCAACGGCCTGACTTTC
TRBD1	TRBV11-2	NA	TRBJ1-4	CASSWGTGITNEKLFF	TGTGCCAGCAGCTGGGGGACAGGGATTACTAATGAAAAACTGTTTTTT
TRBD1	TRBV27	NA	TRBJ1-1	CASSPTGAEAFF	TGTGCCAGCAGTCCCACAGGGGCTGAAGCTTTCTTT
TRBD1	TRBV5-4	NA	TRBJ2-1	CASSPSRDREQNEQFF	TGTGCCAGCAGCCCCTCCCGGGACAGGGAGCAAAATGAGCAGTTCTTC
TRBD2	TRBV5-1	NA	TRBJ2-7	CASSTGGGFYEQYF	TGCGCCAGCAGCACCGGGGGGGGGTTCTACGAGCAGTACTTC
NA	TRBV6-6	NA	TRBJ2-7	CASSYSQEGEQYF	TGTGCCAGCAGTTACTCACAGGAGGGCGAGCAGTACTTC
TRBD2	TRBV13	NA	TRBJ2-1	CASSLGGGGADEQFF	TGTGCCAGCAGCTTAGGAGGCGGGGGGGCCGATGAGCAGTTCTTC
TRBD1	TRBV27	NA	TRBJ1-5	CASSSETGGLNQPQHF	TGTGCCAGCAGTTCCGAGACAGGGGGCCTCAATCAGCCCCAGCATTTT
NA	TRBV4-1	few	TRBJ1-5	CASSHSQGNQPQHF	TGCGCCAGCAGCCATTCTCAGGGGAATCAGCCCCAGCATTTT